This TCR beta chain was profiled in a study of CD8+ T cells in alopecia areata. Germline V CDR1 and CDR2: SQVTM, ANQGSEA. There are 14 residues in the CDR3. J was trimmed by 2 bases and V by 8 bases; bases with no gene match: 6. A remark on this clone: Its antigen remains unidentified.

Study results and caveats: In scalp and blood, many expanded lesional clones persisted during tofacitinib.

Treatment here: oral pan-JAK inhibitor, 5-10 mg twice daily. RNA, once extracted, was reverse transcribed into cDNA for use as the sequencing template. Sequencing was performed with immunoSEQ multiplex PCR; in TCRdb, only in-frame clones are kept and a portion is missing. This sample has about 280,000 clones, with nearly 60% found just once. This TCR was recovered from a human donor with alopecia areata. V gene TRBV29-1 combines with J gene TRBJ2-7; 13 bases fit TRBD2. The sample here was CD4+ T cells sorted from blood, taken at week 24, from a patient treated with tofacitinib. The CDR3 sequence: CSSETSGGPYEQYF. The CDR3 DNA reads as TGCAGCTCCGAGACTAGCGGGGGGCCCTACGAGCAGTACTTC.